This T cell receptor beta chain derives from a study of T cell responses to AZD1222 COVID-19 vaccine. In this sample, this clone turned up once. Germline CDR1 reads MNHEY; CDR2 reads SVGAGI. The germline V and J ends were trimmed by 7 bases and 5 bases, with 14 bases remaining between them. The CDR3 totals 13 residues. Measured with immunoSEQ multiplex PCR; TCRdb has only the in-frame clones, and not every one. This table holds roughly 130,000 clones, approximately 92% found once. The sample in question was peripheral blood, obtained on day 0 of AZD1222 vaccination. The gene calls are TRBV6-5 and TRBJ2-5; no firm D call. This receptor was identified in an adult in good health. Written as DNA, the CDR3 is TGTGCCAGCACCAAACCCGGATTGGAGACCCAGTACTTC. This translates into CASTKPGLETQYF.